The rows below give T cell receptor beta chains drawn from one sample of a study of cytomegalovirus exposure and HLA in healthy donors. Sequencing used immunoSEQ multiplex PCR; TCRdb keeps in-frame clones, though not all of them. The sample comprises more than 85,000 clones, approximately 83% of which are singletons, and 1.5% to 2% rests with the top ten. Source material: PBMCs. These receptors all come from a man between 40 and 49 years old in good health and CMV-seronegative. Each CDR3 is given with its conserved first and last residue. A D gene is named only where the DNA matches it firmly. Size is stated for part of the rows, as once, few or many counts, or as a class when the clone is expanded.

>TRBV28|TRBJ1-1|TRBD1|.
CASSSRDSRFRAFF
TGTGCCAGCAGTTCCCGGGACAGCCGGTTTAGGGCTTTCTTT
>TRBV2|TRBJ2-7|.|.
CASTQDTIPSEQYF
TGTGCCAGCACGCAGGACACCATCCCCAGCGAGCAGTACTTC
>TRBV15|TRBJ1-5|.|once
CATSSARGRNSNQPQHF
TGTGCCACCAGCAGCGCACGAGGCAGAAATAGCAATCAGCCCCAGCATTTT
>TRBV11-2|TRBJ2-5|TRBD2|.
CASKPGLAGEMRETQYF
TGTGCCAGCAAACCGGGACTAGCGGGGGAGATGAGGGAGACCCAGTACTTC
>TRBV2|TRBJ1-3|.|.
CASSEGGTGNTIYF
TGTGCCAGCAGTGAAGGAGGGACTGGAAACACCATATATTTT
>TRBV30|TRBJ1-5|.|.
CAWSKGSDQPQHF
TGTGCCTGGAGTAAGGGGTCGGATCAGCCCCAGCATTTT
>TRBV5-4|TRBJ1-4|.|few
CASSFRANEKLFF
TGTGCCAGCAGCTTCCGGGCTAATGAAAAACTGTTTTTT
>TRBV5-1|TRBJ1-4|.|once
CASSFQGNIEKLFF
TGCGCCAGCAGCTTTCAGGGTAACATTGAAAAACTGTTTTTT
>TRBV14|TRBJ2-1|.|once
CASSRTDNYNEQFF
TGTGCCAGCAGTCGGACAGATAACTACAATGAGCAGTTCTTC
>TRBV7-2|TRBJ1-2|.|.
CASIQRGGLYGYTF
TGTGCCAGCATCCAAAGGGGGGGCCTCTATGGCTACACCTTC
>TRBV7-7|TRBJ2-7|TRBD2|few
CASSLGRDPSSEQYF
TGTGCCAGCAGTTTAGGGAGGGACCCTAGTTCCGAGCAGTACTTC
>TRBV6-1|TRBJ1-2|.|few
CASSALPGEGYTF
TGTGCCAGCAGCGCTCTCCCCGGGGAAGGCTACACCTTC
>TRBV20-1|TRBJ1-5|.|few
CSAGGQPQHF
TGCAGTGCCGGAGGGCAGCCCCAGCATTTT
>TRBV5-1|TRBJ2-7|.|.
CASSFGGVLYEQYF
TGCGCCAGCAGCTTTGGGGGCGTCCTCTACGAGCAGTACTTC
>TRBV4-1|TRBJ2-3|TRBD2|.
CASSQDPPGGSTDTQYF
TGCGCCAGCAGCCAAGATCCCCCCGGGGGGAGCACAGATACGCAGTATTTT
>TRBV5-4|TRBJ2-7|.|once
CASSLIGSDEQYF
TGTGCCAGCAGCTTGATCGGGTCCGACGAGCAGTACTTC
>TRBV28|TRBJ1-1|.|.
CASRPGNTEAFF
TGTGCCAGCAGGCCGGGGAACACTGAAGCTTTCTTT
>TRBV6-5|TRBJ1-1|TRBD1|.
CASSRTGMNTEAFF
TGTGCCAGCAGTCGGACAGGGATGAACACTGAAGCTTTCTTT
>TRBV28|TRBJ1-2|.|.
CASSNRVGGYTF
TGTGCCAGCAGTAACAGGGTTGGTGGCTACACCTTC
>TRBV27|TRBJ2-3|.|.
CASSSLPEGTDTQYF
TGTGCCAGCAGTTCCCTCCCGGAGGGCACAGATACGCAGTATTTT
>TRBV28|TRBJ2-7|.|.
CASSPSVYEQYF
TGTGCCAGCAGTCCCTCGGTGTACGAGCAGTACTTC
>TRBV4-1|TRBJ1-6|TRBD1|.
CASSQGQGQSSPLHF
TGCGCCAGCAGCCAAGGACAGGGACAAAGCTCACCCCTCCACTTT
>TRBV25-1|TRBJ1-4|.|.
CASSELVREYEKLFF
TGTGCCAGCAGTGAATTGGTCAGGGAATACGAAAAACTGTTTTTT
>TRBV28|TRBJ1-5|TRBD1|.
CASSLYRGDGNQPQHF
TGTGCCAGCAGTCTATACAGGGGCGATGGCAATCAGCCCCAGCATTTT
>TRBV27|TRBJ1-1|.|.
CASMSSPTEAFF
TGTGCCAGCATGAGTAGTCCCACTGAAGCTTTCTTT
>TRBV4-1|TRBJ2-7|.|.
CASSPRDNYEQYF
TGCGCCAGCAGCCCTCGGGACAACTACGAGCAGTACTTC
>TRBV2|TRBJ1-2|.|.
CASRQSNYGYTF
TGTGCCAGCAGACAGTCTAACTATGGCTACACCTTC
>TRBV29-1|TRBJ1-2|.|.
CSVSPLETGNYGYTF
TGCAGCGTTTCCCCTCTTGAGACAGGAAACTATGGCTACACCTTC
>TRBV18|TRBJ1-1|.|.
CASSPDRQAEAFF
TGTGCCAGCTCACCAGACAGACAGGCTGAAGCTTTCTTT
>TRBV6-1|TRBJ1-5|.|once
CASSEAPGVGNQPQHF
TGTGCCAGCAGTGAAGCGCCCGGGGTCGGCAATCAGCCCCAGCATTTT
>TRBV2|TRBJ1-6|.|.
CASSERRDDSPLHF
TGTGCCAGCAGTGAACGGCGGGATGATTCACCCCTCCACTTT
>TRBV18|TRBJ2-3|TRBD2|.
CASSPRGGGTDTQYF
TGTGCCAGCTCACCAAGAGGCGGGGGGACAGATACGCAGTATTTT
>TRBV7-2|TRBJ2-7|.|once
CASSFRRLNEQYF
TGTGCCAGCAGCTTCCGGAGGTTGAACGAGCAGTACTTC
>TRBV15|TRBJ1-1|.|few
CATSRAKNTEAFF
TGTGCCACCAGCAGAGCCAAGAACACTGAAGCTTTCTTT
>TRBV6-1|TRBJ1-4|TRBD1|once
CASSARTGRNEKLFF
TGTGCCAGCAGTGCTCGGACAGGGCGTAATGAAAAACTGTTTTTT
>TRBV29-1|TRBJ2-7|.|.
CSVAGLYEQYF
TGCAGCGTTGCAGGCTTATACGAGCAGTACTTC
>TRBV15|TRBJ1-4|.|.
CATSRGGQLDEKLFF
TGTGCCACCAGCAGAGGAGGACAGCTAGATGAAAAACTGTTTTTT
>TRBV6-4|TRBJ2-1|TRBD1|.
CASSAPGQSSYNEQFF
TGTGCCAGCAGTGCCCCGGGACAGTCTTCCTACAATGAGCAGTTCTTC
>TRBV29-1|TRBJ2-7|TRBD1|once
CSGALGTAVSYEQYF
TGCAGCGGGGCCTTGGGGACAGCTGTCTCCTACGAGCAGTACTTC
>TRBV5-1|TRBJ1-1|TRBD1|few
CASSLDTGGTEAFF
TGCGCCAGCAGCTTGGATACAGGGGGCACTGAAGCTTTCTTT
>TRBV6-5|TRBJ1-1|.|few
CAIRAFGNTEAFF
TGTGCCATCAGAGCATTTGGGAACACTGAAGCTTTCTTT
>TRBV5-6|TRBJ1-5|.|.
CASSLGRPGLGNQPQHF
TGTGCCAGCAGCTTGGGACGGCCAGGTCTGGGCAATCAGCCCCAGCATTTT
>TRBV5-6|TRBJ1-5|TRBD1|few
CASSFWDRGPQPQHF
TGTGCCAGCAGCTTCTGGGACAGGGGGCCCCAGCCCCAGCATTTT
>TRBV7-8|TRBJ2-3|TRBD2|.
CASSLLWGGSTDTQYF
TGTGCCAGCAGCTTACTTTGGGGGGGGTCCACAGATACGCAGTATTTT
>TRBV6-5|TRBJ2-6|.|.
CASSYRPGIGANVLTF
TGTGCCAGCAGTTACCGACCAGGGATTGGGGCCAACGTCCTGACTTTC
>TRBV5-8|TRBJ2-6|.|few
CASSFSGANVLTF
TGTGCCAGCAGCTTCTCCGGGGCCAACGTCCTGACTTTC
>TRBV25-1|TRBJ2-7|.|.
CASSSRGTPNYEQYF
TGTGCCAGCAGTTCTAGGGGGACACCAAACTACGAGCAGTACTTC
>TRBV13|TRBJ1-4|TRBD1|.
CASSPLTGSSEKLFF
TGTGCCAGCAGCCCCCTGACAGGGTCAAGTGAAAAACTGTTTTTT
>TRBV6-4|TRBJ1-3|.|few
CASSPARVFGNTIYF
TGTGCCAGCAGTCCTGCCAGGGTTTTCGGAAACACCATATATTTT
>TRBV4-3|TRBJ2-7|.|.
CASSQQRGSYEQYF
TGCGCCAGCAGCCAGCAACGGGGGTCCTACGAGCAGTACTTC
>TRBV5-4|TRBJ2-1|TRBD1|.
CASSAETGGRNEQFF
TGTGCCAGCAGCGCCGAGACAGGGGGCAGGAATGAGCAGTTCTTC
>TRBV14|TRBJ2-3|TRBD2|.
CASSQDSGGLGTDTQYF
TGTGCCAGCAGCCAAGATTCGGGGGGTTTGGGCACAGATACGCAGTATTTT